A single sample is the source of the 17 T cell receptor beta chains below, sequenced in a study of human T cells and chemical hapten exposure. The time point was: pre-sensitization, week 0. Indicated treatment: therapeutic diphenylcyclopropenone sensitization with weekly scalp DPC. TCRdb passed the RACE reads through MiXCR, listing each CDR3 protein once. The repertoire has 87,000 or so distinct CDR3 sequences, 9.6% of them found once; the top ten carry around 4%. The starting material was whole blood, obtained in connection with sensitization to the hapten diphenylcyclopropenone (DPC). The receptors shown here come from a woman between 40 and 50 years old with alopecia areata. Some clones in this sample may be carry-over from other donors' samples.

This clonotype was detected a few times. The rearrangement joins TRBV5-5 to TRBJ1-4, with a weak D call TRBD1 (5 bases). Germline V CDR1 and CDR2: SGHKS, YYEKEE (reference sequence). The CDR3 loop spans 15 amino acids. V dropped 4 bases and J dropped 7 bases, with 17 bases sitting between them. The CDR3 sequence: CASSPSPGVGEKLFF. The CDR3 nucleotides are TGTGCCAGCAGCCCCAGTCCGGGGGTGGGTGAAAAACTGTTTTTT.

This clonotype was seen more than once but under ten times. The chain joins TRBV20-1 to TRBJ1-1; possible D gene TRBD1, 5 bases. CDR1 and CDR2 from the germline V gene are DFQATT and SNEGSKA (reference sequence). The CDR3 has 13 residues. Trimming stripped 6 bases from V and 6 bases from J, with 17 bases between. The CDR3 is CSALGGESPEAFF. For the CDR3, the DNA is TGCAGTGCCCTGGGGGGGGAGTCCCCTGAAGCTTTCTTT.

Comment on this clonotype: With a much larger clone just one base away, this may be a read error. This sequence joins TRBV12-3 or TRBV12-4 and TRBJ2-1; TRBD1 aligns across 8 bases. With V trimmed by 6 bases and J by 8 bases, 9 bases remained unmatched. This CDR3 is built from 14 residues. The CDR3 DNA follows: TGTGCCAGCAGCCCGGACAGGGAAGAACATGAGCAGTTCTTC. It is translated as CASSPDREEHEQFF.

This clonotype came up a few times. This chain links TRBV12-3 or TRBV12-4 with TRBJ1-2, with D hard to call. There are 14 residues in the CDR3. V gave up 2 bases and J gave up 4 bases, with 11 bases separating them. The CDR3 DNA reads TGTGCCAGCAGTTTATATCCGGGTAGCTATGGCTACACCTTC. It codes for CASSLYPGSYGYTF.

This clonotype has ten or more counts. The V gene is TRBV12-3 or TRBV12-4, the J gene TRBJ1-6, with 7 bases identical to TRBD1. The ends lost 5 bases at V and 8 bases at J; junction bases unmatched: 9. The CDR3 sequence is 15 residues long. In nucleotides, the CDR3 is TGTGCCAGCAGTGAGTCCCGGGACAGTCATTCACCCCTCCACTTT. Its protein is CASSESRDSHSPLHF.

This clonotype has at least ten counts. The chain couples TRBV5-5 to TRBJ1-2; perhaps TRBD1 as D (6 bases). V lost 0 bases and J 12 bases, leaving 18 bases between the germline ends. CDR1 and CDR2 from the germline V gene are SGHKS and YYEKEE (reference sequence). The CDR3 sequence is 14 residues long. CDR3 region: CASSLASQGPFNTF. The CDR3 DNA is TGTGCCAGCAGCTTGGCCTCACAGGGCCCCTTCAACACCTTC.

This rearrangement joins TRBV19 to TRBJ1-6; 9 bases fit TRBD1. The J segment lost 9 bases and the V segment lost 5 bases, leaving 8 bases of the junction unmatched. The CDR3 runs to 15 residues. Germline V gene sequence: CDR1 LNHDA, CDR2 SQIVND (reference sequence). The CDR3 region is CASSLYRDRASPLHF. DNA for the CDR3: TGTGCCAGTAGTCTCTACCGGGACAGGGCTTCACCCCTCCACTTT.

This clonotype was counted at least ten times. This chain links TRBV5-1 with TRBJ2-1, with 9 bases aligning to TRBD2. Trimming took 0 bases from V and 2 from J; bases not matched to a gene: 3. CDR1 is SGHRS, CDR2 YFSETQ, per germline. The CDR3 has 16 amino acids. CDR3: CASSLGLAGTYNEQFF. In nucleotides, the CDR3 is TGCGCCAGCAGCTTGGGGCTAGCGGGGACCTACAATGAGCAGTTCTTC. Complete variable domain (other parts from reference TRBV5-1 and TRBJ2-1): KAGVTQTPRYLIKTRGQQVTLSCSPISGHRSVSWYQQTPGQGLQFLFEYFSETQRNKGNFPGRFSGRQFSNSRSEMNVSTLELGDSALYLCASSLGLAGTYNEQFFGPGTRLTVL.

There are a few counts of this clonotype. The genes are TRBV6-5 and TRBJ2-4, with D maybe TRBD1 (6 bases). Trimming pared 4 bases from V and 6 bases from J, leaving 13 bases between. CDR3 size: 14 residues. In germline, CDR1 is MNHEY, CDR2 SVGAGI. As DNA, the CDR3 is TGTGCCAGCAGTTCCCGCGAAGGGGGAAACATTCAGTACTTC. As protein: CASSSREGGNIQYF.

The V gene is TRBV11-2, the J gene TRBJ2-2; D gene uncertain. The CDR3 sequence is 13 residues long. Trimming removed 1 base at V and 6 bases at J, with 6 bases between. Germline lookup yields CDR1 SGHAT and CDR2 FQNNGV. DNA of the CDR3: TGTGCCAGCAGCTTAGCTTACGCCGGGGAGCTGTTTTTT. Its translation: CASSLAYAGELFF.

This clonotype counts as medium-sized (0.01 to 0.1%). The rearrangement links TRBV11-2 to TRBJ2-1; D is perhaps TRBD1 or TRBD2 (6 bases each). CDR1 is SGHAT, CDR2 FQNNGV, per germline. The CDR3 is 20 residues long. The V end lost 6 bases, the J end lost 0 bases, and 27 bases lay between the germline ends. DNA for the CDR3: TGTGCCAGCAGGCCTAGGAGGCCCCTGTCGGGGGCCCGCTCCTACAATGAGCAGTTCTTC. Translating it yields CASRPRRPLSGARSYNEQFF.

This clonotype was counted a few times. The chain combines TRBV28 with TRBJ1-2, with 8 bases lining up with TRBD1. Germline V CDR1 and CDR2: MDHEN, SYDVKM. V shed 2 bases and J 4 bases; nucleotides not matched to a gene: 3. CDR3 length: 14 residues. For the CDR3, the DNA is TGTGCCAGCAGTTTACAGGGGGCAGTCTATGGCTACACCTTC. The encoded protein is CASSLQGAVYGYTF.

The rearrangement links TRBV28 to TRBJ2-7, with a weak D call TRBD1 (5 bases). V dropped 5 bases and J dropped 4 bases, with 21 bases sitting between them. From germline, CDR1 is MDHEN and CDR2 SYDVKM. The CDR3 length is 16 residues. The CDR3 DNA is TGTGCCAGCAGTCCCATCCAGGGTGAATCTGGGTACGAGCAGTACTTC. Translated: CASSPIQGESGYEQYF.

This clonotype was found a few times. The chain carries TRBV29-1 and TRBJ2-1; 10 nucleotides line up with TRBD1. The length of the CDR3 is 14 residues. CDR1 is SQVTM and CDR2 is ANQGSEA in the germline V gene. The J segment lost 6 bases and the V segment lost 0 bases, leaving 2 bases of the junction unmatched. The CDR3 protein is CSVEDWDRGNEQFF. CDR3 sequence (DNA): TGCAGCGTTGAAGATTGGGACAGGGGCAATGAGCAGTTCTTC.

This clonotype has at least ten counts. CDR3 amino acids: CATSAFAGADTQYF. For the CDR3, the DNA is TGTGCCACCAGTGCTTTTGCGGGGGCGGATACGCAGTATTTT. The V call is TRBV24-1, the J call TRBJ2-3; TRBD2 is a possible D gene (7 bases). CDR3 size: 14 residues. With 5 bases removed from V and 6 bases from J, the gap between germline ends came to 14 bases. Per germline, CDR1 KGHDR and CDR2 SFDVKD.

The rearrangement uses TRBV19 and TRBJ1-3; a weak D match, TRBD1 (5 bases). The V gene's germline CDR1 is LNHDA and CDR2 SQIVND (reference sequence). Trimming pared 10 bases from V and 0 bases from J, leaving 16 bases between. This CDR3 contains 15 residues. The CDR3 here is CATSAQASSGNTIYF. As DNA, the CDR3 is TGTGCCACCTCTGCACAGGCGAGCTCTGGAAACACCATATATTTT. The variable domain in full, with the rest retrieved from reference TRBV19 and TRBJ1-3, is DGGITQSPKYLFRKEGQNVTLSCEQNLNHDAMYWYRQDPGQGLRLIYYSQIVNDFQKGDIAEGYSVSREKKESFPLTVTSAQKNPTAFYLCATSAQASSGNTIYFGEGSWLTVV.

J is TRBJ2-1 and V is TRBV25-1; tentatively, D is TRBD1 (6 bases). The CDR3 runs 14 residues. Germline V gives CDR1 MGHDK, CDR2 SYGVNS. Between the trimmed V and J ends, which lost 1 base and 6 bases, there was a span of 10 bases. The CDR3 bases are TGTGCCAGCAGTGAATCGAGGACAGTCAATGAGCAGTTCTTC. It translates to CASSESRTVNEQFF.